This record covers a single T cell receptor (beta chain). Data came from immunoSEQ multiplex PCR; TCRdb stores just in-frame clones and leaves some out. The profile shows about 72,000 clones, roughly 91% of them singletons. All patients relapsed after autologous stem cell transplantation, and brentuximab vedotin exposure varied. The record originates from a study of PD-1 blockade in classical Hodgkin lymphoma. There are 15 residues in the CDR3. Germline V CDR1 and CDR2: GTSNPN, SVGIG (reference sequence). Trimming at V came to 1 base and at J to 6 bases, leaving 7 bases not matched to a gene. The sequencing used peripheral blood mononuclear cells (PBMCs), collected at baseline. The TCR comes from a human donor with classical Hodgkin lymphoma. V usage is TRBV30 and J usage is TRBJ1-5; 9 bases are a match to TRBD1. The CDR3 loop reads CAWSASDRGVQPQHF. In DNA, the CDR3 is TGTGCCTGGAGTGCTTCGGACAGGGGAGTTCAGCCCCAGCATTTT. Filled out from reference TRBV30 and TRBJ1-5, the complete variable domain reads SQTIHQWPATLVQPVGSPLSLECTVEGTSNPNLYWYRQAAGRGLQLLFYSVGIGQISSEVPQNLSASRPQDRQFILSSKKLLLSDSGFYLCAWSASDRGVQPQHFGDGTRLSIL.